Each of the 26 T cell receptor beta chains below was sequenced from the same sample in a study of identical twins. TCRdb called the 5' RACE reads again in MiXCR, with one record for every CDR3 protein. Among around 530,000 distinct CDR3 sequences listed, approximately 14% were seen once. The data were also submitted as part of a second study, on yellow fever vaccine responses in identical twins.

The specimen was CD4+ T cells sorted from blood. All receptors derive from a woman aged 18-29 years in good health.

This clonotype was observed a handful of times. The chain is built from TRBV12-3 or TRBV12-4 and TRBJ1-3, with a weak D call TRBD1 (5 bases). The CDR3 is made up of 15 amino acids. V dropped 3 bases and J dropped 4 bases, with 13 bases sitting between them. The CDR3 DNA sequence: TGTGCCAGCAGTTTCATCGACAGCTCGGGAAACACCATATATTTT. It is translated as CASSFIDSSGNTIYF.

This clonotype was counted between two and nine times. The chain links TRBV28 to TRBJ2-3, with 11 nucleotides matching TRBD1. Germline trimming cut 0 bases from V and 1 base from J; bases unmatched to any gene: 0. CDR3 length equals 16 residues. The germline gives CDR1 MDHEN, CDR2 SYDVKM. This CDR3 is CASSLWDRGRTDTQYF. CDR3 in DNA: TGTGCCAGCAGTTTATGGGACAGGGGGCGCACAGATACGCAGTATTTT.

The chain uses TRBV7-2 and TRBJ2-4; tentatively, D is TRBD1 (5 bases). The CDR3 runs to 14 residues. Germline V gives CDR1 SGHTA, CDR2 FQGNSA. The V gene lost 1 base and the J gene lost 3 bases, with 7 bases spanning the gap. CDR3 residues: CASSLDRFKNIQYF. CDR3 in DNA: TGTGCCAGCAGCTTAGACAGGTTCAAAAACATTCAGTACTTC.

This clonotype occurred a few times. This chain connects TRBV20-1 to TRBJ2-2, with D perhaps matching TRBD2 (5 bases). The germline gives CDR1 DFQATT, CDR2 SNEGSKA (reference sequence). The CDR3 extends over 17 amino acids. Trimming took off 5 bases at V and 4 bases at J, with 23 bases between the two ends. CDR3 in amino acids: CSAPAIRRGITTGELFF. CDR3 nucleotide sequence: TGCAGTGCTCCAGCAATCCGACGAGGGATCACCACCGGGGAGCTGTTTTTT.

This clonotype was observed a few times. V is TRBV29-1 and J is TRBJ2-6; no firm D call. Germline V lookup: CDR1 SQVTM, CDR2 ANQGSEA. The CDR3 sequence is 14 residues long. Trimming took 4 bases from V and 7 from J, leaving 14 bases between them. CDR3 DNA sequence: TGCAGCGTTGGCCAGGCGGCTAATGCCAACGTCCTGACTTTC. Protein product: CSVGQAANANVLTF.

V gene TRBV6-1 combines with J gene TRBJ1-1, with a weak D call TRBD1 (5 bases). The germline CDR1 and CDR2 sequences are MNHNS and SASEGT. CDR3 length equals 13 residues. Deletions cut 6 bases from V and 5 bases from J, with 13 bases between. The CDR3 region is CASRAQGGTEAFF. The CDR3 region has the DNA TGTGCCAGCAGGGCGCAGGGTGGTACTGAAGCTTTCTTT.

This clonotype was seen a handful of times. V and J are TRBV10-2 and TRBJ2-7; TRBD2 matches 9 bases. Germline V gene data show CDR1 as WSHSY and CDR2 as SAAADI. The CDR3 extends over 16 amino acids. J was trimmed by 0 bases and V by 5 bases; bases with no gene match: 8. The DNA for the CDR3 is TGCGCCAGCAGTAATCTAGCGGGATCCGACTCCTACGAGCAGTACTTC. Protein: CASSNLAGSDSYEQYF.

The V call is TRBV7-9, the J call TRBJ2-1, with D perhaps TRBD1 (5 bases). CDR1 and CDR2 from the germline V gene are SEHNR and FQNEAQ (reference sequence). The CDR3 consists of 16 residues. V was pared by 5 bases and J by 0 bases, with 14 bases between. For the CDR3, the DNA is TGTGCCAGCAGCCTTGACAGTCTTTACTCCTACAATGAGCAGTTCTTC. It translates to CASSLDSLYSYNEQFF.

The V and J genes are TRBV3-1 and TRBJ1-1; D remains ambiguous. The CDR3 loop spans 12 amino acids. Trimming took off 3 bases at V and 4 bases at J, with 6 bases between the two ends. CDR1 is LGHDT and CDR2 is YNNKEL in the germline V gene (reference sequence). The CDR3 region has the DNA TGTGCCAGCAGCCATAGATCCACTGAAGCTTTCTTT. Translating it yields CASSHRSTEAFF.

The sample holds a few counts of this clonotype. Here the CDR3 DNA reads TGCGCCAGCAGCTTGTCAGTGGGCTCCTACAATGAGCAGTTCTTC. Residues: CASSLSVGSYNEQFF. V gene TRBV5-1 combines with J gene TRBJ2-1; D gene unclear. The CDR3 covers 15 residues. Trimming stripped 1 base from V and 0 bases from J, with 8 bases between. Germline assignment: CDR1 SGHRS and CDR2 YFSETQ. Drawing the rest from reference TRBV5-1 and TRBJ2-1, the complete variable domain is KAGVTQTPRYLIKTRGQQVTLSCSPISGHRSVSWYQQTPGQGLQFLFEYFSETQRNKGNFPGRFSGRQFSNSRSEMNVSTLELGDSALYLCASSLSVGSYNEQFFGPGTRLTVL.

This clonotype was counted only a few times. The chain uses TRBV7-8 and TRBJ2-1; 8 nucleotides agree with TRBD1. The germline V gene has CDR1 SGHVS and CDR2 FQNEAQ. The CDR3 is 15 amino acids. V was clipped by 3 bases and J by 1 base; unmatched bases: 2. The CDR3 coding sequence is TGTGCCAGCAGCTTTGACAGGGGTTCCTACAATGAGCAGTTCTTC. It codes for CASSFDRGSYNEQFF.

The chain couples TRBV7-2 to TRBJ1-1; D may be TRBD1 (6 bases). The CDR3 consists of 17 residues. CDR1 and CDR2 from the germline V gene are SGHTA and FQGNSA. The ends were cut back, 3 bases at V and 6 bases at J, with 23 bases in the middle. The CDR3 is CASSFGGMRAGGAEAFF. As DNA, the CDR3 is TGTGCCAGCAGCTTTGGGGGAATGAGGGCTGGGGGCGCTGAAGCTTTCTTT. The full variable domain, rest sourced from reference TRBV7-2 and TRBJ1-1, is GAGVSQSPSNKVTEKGKDVELRCDPISGHTALYWYRQSLGQGLEFLIYFQGNSAPDKSGLPSDRFSAERTGGSVSTLTIQRTQQEDSAVYLCASSFGGMRAGGAEAFFGQGTRLTVV.

The sample holds a few counts of this clonotype. V usage is TRBV6-1 and J usage is TRBJ2-3; TRBD1 matches at 7 bases. Unmatched junction bases numbered 9, after V lost 6 bases and J lost 0 bases. The CDR3 runs to 16 residues. Germline V gene data show CDR1 as MNHNS and CDR2 as SASEGT. CDR3 in amino acids: CASRPHWTGSTDTQYF. CDR3 nucleotide sequence: TGTGCCAGCAGACCCCATTGGACAGGTAGCACAGATACGCAGTATTTT.

This clonotype was observed a few times. The V gene is TRBV20-1, the J gene TRBJ2-7; possibly TRBD1 for D (5 bases). The CDR3 contains 11 residues. The germline V and J ends were trimmed by 6 bases and 4 bases, with 10 bases remaining between them. The V gene's germline CDR1 is DFQATT and CDR2 SNEGSKA (reference sequence). CDR3 bases: TGCAGTGCCCTTTCAGGGTACGAGCAGTACTTC. Amino acids: CSALSGYEQYF.

This clonotype has just a few counts. The chain has TRBV6-6 and TRBJ1-2, with TRBD1 as a possible D gene (5 bases). The length of the CDR3 is 13 residues. Trimming left V 0 bases short and J 6 bases short, with 8 bases between. Germline V gene data show CDR1 as MNHNY and CDR2 as SVGAGI (reference sequence). Here the CDR3 DNA reads TGTGCCAGCAGTTACTCGCAGGGAGATGGCTACACCTTC. Translated: CASSYSQGDGYTF.

The chain uses TRBV6-2 or TRBV6-3 and TRBJ2-7; D is ambiguous. Trimming left V 5 bases short and J 3 bases short, with 11 bases between. The CDR3 consists of 13 residues. Germline V CDR1 and CDR2: MNHEY, SVGEGT. The CDR3: CASSKDLVYEQYF. CDR3 nucleotide sequence: TGTGCCAGCAGTAAGGACCTTGTCTACGAGCAGTACTTC.

This clonotype was detected only a few times. The chain employs TRBV4-2 and TRBJ2-3, with 9 bases that match TRBD2. This CDR3 has 17 amino acids. Germline values: CDR1 LGHNA, CDR2 YNFKEQ. The V segment lost 1 base and the J segment 6 bases; nucleotides outside the gene matches: 11. The CDR3 bases are TGTGCCAGCAGCCAAGTGAGAGGGGCGGGAGGGCCGGATACGCAGTATTTT. This encodes CASSQVRGAGGPDTQYF.

The sample holds a few counts of this clonotype. The genes are TRBV2 and TRBJ1-1; D ambiguous. Trimming removed 6 bases from V and 2 bases from J, with 10 bases in between. The germline V gene has CDR1 SNHLY and CDR2 FYNNEI. The CDR3 totals 13 residues. As DNA, the CDR3 is TGTGCCAGCAGAAGGCAGACAAACACTGAAGCTTTCTTT. This codes for CASRRQTNTEAFF.

The rearrangement uses TRBV6-1 and TRBJ1-1; no definite D call. Trimming took 6 bases from V and 0 from J, leaving 11 bases between them. Germline CDR1 MNHNS, CDR2 SASEGT. This CDR3 is built from 14 residues. The CDR3 nucleotides are TGTGCCAGCAGGCAAGGGTCTCTGAACACTGAAGCTTTCTTT. It codes for CASRQGSLNTEAFF.

This sequence joins TRBV18 and TRBJ2-3; unclear D gene. V lost 3 bases, J lost 5 bases, and 12 bases lay in between. Germline CDR1 KGHSH, CDR2 LQKENI. This CDR3 has 14 amino acids. The DNA of the CDR3 is TGTGCCAGCTCACCTAACTATGGGCGAGATACGCAGTATTTT. Translation: CASSPNYGRDTQYF.

In its sample, this clonotype was seen a few times. CDR3 DNA sequence: TGTGCCAGCAGCCCCGCCGGGGTAGCGGGAGGGTACAATGAGCAGTTCTTC. It is translated as CASSPAGVAGGYNEQFF. The V and J genes are TRBV7-8 and TRBJ2-1; TRBD2 aligns across 11 bases. Germline V lookup: CDR1 SGHVS, CDR2 FQNEAQ. The CDR3 length is 17 residues. V trimming: 5 bases; J trimming: 4 bases; junction bases outside the gene matches: 10.

The genes are TRBV7-6 and TRBJ1-1; no clear D gene. This CDR3 comprises 15 residues. Germline V gives CDR1 SGHVS, CDR2 FNYEAQ. With 2 bases removed from V and 1 base from J, the gap between germline ends came to 11 bases. The CDR3 DNA reads TGTGCCAGCAGCTTAAAAGAGGGCGAGAACACTGAAGCTTTCTTT. Translation gives CASSLKEGENTEAFF.

CDR3: CASREGQGSYNEQFF. CDR3 in DNA: TGCGCCAGCCGAGAAGGACAGGGCTCCTACAATGAGCAGTTCTTC. This chain joins TRBV10-2 and TRBJ2-1; 8 bases are shared with TRBD1. The CDR3 extends over 15 amino acids. The V segment lost 8 bases and the J segment 0 bases; nucleotides outside the gene matches: 6. Germline lookup yields CDR1 WSHSY and CDR2 SAAADI.

V and J are TRBV21-1 and TRBJ2-1; the D call TRBD1 from the table was never checked on the DNA. TRBV21-1 is annotated as a pseudogene. The CDR3 contains 14 residues. CDR3 DNA sequence: TGTGCCAGCAGCTCCCGAGGGGGGCCCAATGAGCAGTTCTTC. Translating it yields CASSSRGGPNEQFF.

This clonotype has a handful of counts. The V and J genes are TRBV20-1 and TRBJ2-4; D gene uncertain. The V and J ends lost 6 bases and 1 base respectively, with 10 bases between them. The CDR3 consists of 13 residues. Germline values: CDR1 DFQATT, CDR2 SNEGSKA (reference sequence). CDR3 sequence (DNA): TGCAGTGCCCTAATAGGGGCCAAAAACATTCAGTACTTC. Translated, it gives CSALIGAKNIQYF.

This chain connects TRBV3-1 to TRBJ2-7; tentatively, D is TRBD1 (5 bases). The CDR3 length is 13 residues. V was shortened by 1 base and J by 5 bases, with 9 bases between the two germline ends. Per the germline V gene, CDR1 is LGHDT and CDR2 is YNNKEL (reference sequence). CDR3 protein: CASSQAGSDEQYV. The CDR3 DNA sequence: TGTGCCAGCAGCCAAGCAGGGTCCGACGAGCAGTACGTC.